Shown below are 8 T cell receptor beta chains from a single sample sequenced in a study of CD8 T cells in Susac syndrome. The RNA input was roughly 0.45 to 1 ug, and it was reverse transcribed with random hexamers. A single record per CDR3 protein comes from TCRdb applying MiXCR to the immunoSEQ multiplex PCR reads. The table shows roughly 120,000 distinct CDR3 sequences, with approximately 93% occurring only once. Material for sequencing was CD4+ T cells from PBMCs. The origin of the receptors is a human donor with multiple sclerosis.

The chain carries TRBV20-1 and TRBJ2-7; D remains ambiguous. Trimming shortened V by 5 bases and J by 6 bases, and 8 bases separated the two germline ends. Germline CDR1 is DFQATT and CDR2 is SNEGSKA (reference sequence). The CDR3 has 10 residues. CDR3 coding DNA: TGCAGTGCTGCCCGTGGCGAGCAGTACTTC. Translated, it gives CSAARGEQYF.

CDR3 DNA: TGTGCCTGGAGTGTAGGAATCTGGACTGTCAGCGTCCTGACTTTC. The encoded protein is CAWSVGIWTVSVLTF. V usage is TRBV30 and J usage is TRBJ2-6, with a weak D call TRBD2 (5 bases). CDR3 length: 15 amino acids. V shed 0 bases and J shed 12 bases, with 18 bases lying between them. Germline loops: CDR1 GTSNPN, CDR2 SVGIG (reference sequence).

This chain links TRBV5-1 with TRBJ1-1; D may be TRBD1 (6 bases). The CDR3 is 15 residues long. The germline V gene encodes CDR1 SGHRS and CDR2 YFSETQ. Trimming cost V 1 base and J 2 bases, with 12 bases left between them. CDR3 sequence: CASSLNSDSNTEAFF. CDR3 sequence (DNA): TGCGCCAGCAGCTTGAATTCGGACAGTAACACTGAAGCTTTCTTT.

The rearrangement links TRBV7-8 to TRBJ1-5; D uncertain. The CDR3 runs to 14 residues. Germline CDR1 reads SGHVS; CDR2 reads FQNEAQ. Trimming stripped 1 base from V and 6 bases from J, with 10 bases between. The CDR3 protein is CASSLVAGGQPQHF. The CDR3 DNA sequence: TGTGCCAGCAGCTTAGTGGCGGGAGGTCAGCCCCAGCATTTT. The full variable domain, its missing parts supplied by reference TRBV7-8 and TRBJ1-5, is GAGVSQSPRYKVAKRGQDVALRCDPISGHVSLFWYQQALGQGPEFLTYFQNEAQLDKSGLPSDRFFAERPEGSVSTLKIQRTQQEDSAVYLCASSLVAGGQPQHFGDGTRLSIL.

This chain uses TRBV18 with TRBJ2-5; maybe TRBD1 (6 bases). Trimming pared 3 bases from V and 4 bases from J, leaving 9 bases between. Germline CDR1 KGHSH, CDR2 LQKENI. The CDR3 extends over 13 amino acids. CDR3 DNA: TGTGCCAGCTCACCTGCCAGGGGAGAGACCCAGTACTTC. Protein product: CASSPARGETQYF.

V is TRBV6-1 and J is TRBJ2-7; D tentatively reads TRBD1 or TRBD2 (5 bases each). V gave up 8 bases and J gave up 0 bases, with 17 bases separating them. CDR1 and CDR2 (germline): MNHNS, SASEGT. This CDR3 spans 15 amino acids. DNA of the CDR3: TGTGCCAGCGGCCCCCGGGACGCGAGCTCCTACGAGCAGTACTTC. Encoded protein: CASGPRDASSYEQYF.

This clonotype appeared once. This chain uses TRBV7-3 with TRBJ2-2; unclear D gene. Germline V lookup: CDR1 SGHTA, CDR2 FQGTGA. V was cut by 2 bases and J by 4 bases, with 11 bases left in between. The length of the CDR3 is 15 residues. CDR3 amino acids: CASSLVGPITGELFF. Written as DNA, the CDR3 is TGTGCCAGCAGCTTAGTCGGACCTATCACCGGGGAGCTGTTTTTT.

The genes are TRBV12-3 or TRBV12-4 and TRBJ2-3, with no clear D. V gave up 9 bases and J gave up 5 bases, with 15 bases separating them. CDR3 length equals 13 residues. CDR3 protein: CASRHSSKDTQYF. DNA for the CDR3: TGTGCCAGTAGGCACAGCTCGAAAGATACGCAGTATTTT.